Following are 6 T cell receptor beta chains from one sample sequenced in a study of OX40 agonist ivuxolimab in advanced cancers. TCRdb's table, derived via immunoSEQ multiplex PCR, lists solely in-frame clones and lacks some. The sample includes around 100,000 clones, 91% of them seen just once. This specimen consisted of CD4+ or CD8+ T cells sorted from blood, obtained in a trial of the OX40 agonist ivuxolimab. These receptors all come from an adult with an advanced solid tumor such as melanoma, head and neck, liver or kidney cancer.

This chain joins TRBV11-2 and TRBJ2-3; 9 bases match TRBD2. Germline CDR1 reads SGHAT; CDR2 reads FQNNGV. J was trimmed by 3 bases and V by 5 bases; bases with no gene match: 9. The length of the CDR3 is 16 residues. Written as DNA, the CDR3 is TGTGCCAGCAGCCGAAGCCGGACTAGCGAGACAGATACGCAGTATTTT. Translated: CASSRSRTSETDTQYF.

The V gene is TRBV19, the J gene TRBJ1-5; D gene ambiguous. Trimming took off 5 bases at V and 7 bases at J, with 12 bases between the two ends. CDR3 length: 13 amino acids. Germline V gene lookup returns CDR1 LNHDA and CDR2 SQIVND (reference sequence). The CDR3 DNA reads TGTGCCAGTAGTTCGGGGATCCGACAGCCCCAGCATTTT. Its translation: CASSSGIRQPQHF.

The chain is built from TRBV7-2 and TRBJ2-5, with TRBD2 matching over 11 bases. The CDR3 spans 13 residues. Unmatched junction bases numbered 0, after V lost 5 bases and J lost 4 bases. Germline V CDR1 and CDR2: SGHTA, FQGNSA. The CDR3 bases are TGTGCCAGCAGCACTAGCGGGAGAGAGACCCAGTACTTC. It translates to CASSTSGRETQYF.

This clone was recorded only once. Here the CDR3 reads CASSLARTSGRETQYF. In DNA form, the CDR3 reads TGTGCCAGCAGCTTAGCAAGGACTAGCGGGCGTGAGACCCAGTACTTC. The chain has TRBV7-2 and TRBJ2-5, with TRBD2 matching over 11 bases. Germline CDR1 is SGHTA and CDR2 is FQGNSA. The CDR3 is 16 amino acids. V gave up 0 bases and J gave up 5 bases; unmatched junction bases: 5.

The chain is built from TRBV6-5 and TRBJ2-5, with TRBD1 as a possible D gene (6 bases). Trimming removed 6 bases from V and 5 bases from J, with 13 bases in between. The CDR3 sequence is 13 residues long. Germline CDR1 MNHEY, CDR2 SVGAGI. The CDR3 region has the DNA TGTGCCAGCAGCCTCCGACAGGACGAGACCCAGTACTTC. It codes for CASSLRQDETQYF.

The rearrangement joins TRBV6-5 to TRBJ2-1; either TRBD1 or TRBD2 may supply D (6 bases each). Germline CDR1 is MNHEY and CDR2 is SVGAGI. V lost 2 bases and J lost 2, with 10 bases in between. The CDR3 totals 15 residues. In nucleotides, the CDR3 is TGTGCCAGCAGTTACGCGGGGACAACCTACAATGAGCAGTTCTTC. The encoded protein is CASSYAGTTYNEQFF.